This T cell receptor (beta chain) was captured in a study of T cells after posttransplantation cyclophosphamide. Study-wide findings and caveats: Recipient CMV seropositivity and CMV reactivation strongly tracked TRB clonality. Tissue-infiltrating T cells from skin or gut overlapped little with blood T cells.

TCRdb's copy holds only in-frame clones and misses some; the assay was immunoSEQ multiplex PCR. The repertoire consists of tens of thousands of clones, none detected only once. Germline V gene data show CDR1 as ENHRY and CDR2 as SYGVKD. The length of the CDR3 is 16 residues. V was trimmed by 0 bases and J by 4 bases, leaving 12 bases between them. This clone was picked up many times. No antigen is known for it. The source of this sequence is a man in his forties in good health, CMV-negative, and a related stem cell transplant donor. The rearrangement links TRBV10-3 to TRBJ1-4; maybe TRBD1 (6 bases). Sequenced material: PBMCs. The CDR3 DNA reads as TGTGCCATCAGTGAGTCAGGACAGCCCGATAATGAAAAACTGTTTTTT. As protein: CAISESGQPDNEKLFF.